This T cell receptor beta chain stems from a study of CD8 T cells in ankylosing spondylitis. CDR1 is LGHNA and CDR2 is YSLEER in the germline V gene. Trimming left V 0 bases short and J 1 base short, with 12 bases between. There are 16 residues in the CDR3. As for this clonotype: Its antigen remains unknown.

Findings and limits, study-wide: There was reportedly significant enrichment of clones that were disease-linked in matched ankylosing spondylitis synovial fluid. Ankylosing spondylitis blood seemed to carry a telltale TCR beta motif made of seven or eight highly homologous variants. Previous work reported some of these motif variants in the synovial fluid and blood of reactive arthritis.

TCRdb analysed the 5' RACE reads with MiXCR anew, one entry per CDR3 protein. The data hold more than 600,000 distinct CDR3 sequences, with around a fifth observed a single time. The TCR sequence derives from a male donor with ankylosing spondylitis. The sample taken for sequencing was blood, either unsorted or a sorted T cell fraction (not recorded which). V gene TRBV4-3 combines with J gene TRBJ1-2; possibly TRBD1 for D (5 bases). CDR3 sequence reads: CASSQDLMGGNYGYTF. The CDR3 DNA follows: TGCGCCAGCAGCCAAGATCTTATGGGGGGTAACTATGGCTACACCTTC.